This TCR beta chain comes out of a study of shared clonotypes between healthy human individuals (dated by TCRdb to the early 2020s). Some background on the complete study: A couple of women and three men aged 18 to 49 years were included in the cohort. Libraries were prepared and TCR repertoires were sequenced by different laboratories using diverse techniques, in order to increase sequencing depth and limit assay-specific biases. For each donor, CD4 naive and CD4 memory were each given three plates, CD8 naive was given two plates, and CD8 memory was given one plate. Blood TCR repertoires of about 5 healthy adults were deeply sequenced to estimate repertoire size and the extent of clonotype sharing between individuals. Between about 0.9 and 8.9 billion PBMCs per donor were obtained by leukapheresis.

The study at large found these results: Based on pairwise subsampling, the degree of clonotype sharing among donors was expected to be affected by sequencing depth. Naive subsets generally had larger estimated clonotype richness than memory subsets did. About 4.5% of naive CD4, 3.5% of naive CD8, 2.3% of memory CD4, and roughly 0.4% of memory CD8 clonotypes were shared across several donors. The genetic and exposure-history diversity represented was limited by the small number of donors. Even with the large sequencing depth, rarefaction of the sorted-subset datasets indicated that sequencing was incomplete. Compared with non-shared clonotypes, clonotypes shared by all four sorted-subset donors had higher generation probabilities. Only blood was sampled, and tissue TCR repertoires likely differ from those in blood.

The V end gives up 1 base and the J end 4 bases, leaving 8 bases in the junction not matched to a gene. The CDR3 sequence holds 15 residues, the cysteine and phenylalanine included. The only DNA kept is the CDR3, 45 bases in frame from the first base. CDR1 and CDR2 (SQVTM, ANQGSEA) derive from the germline V gene. Donors were healthy HIV-negative adults with no recently reported acute infections or vaccinations. Every donor was a Caucasian adult residing in Nashville, Tennessee, USA. Magnetic negative selection was used to enrich CD4+ T cells, after which naive cells were positively selected on CD45RA and the negative fraction became the memory subset. Blood was collected by leukapheresis, and PBMCs were isolated by Ficoll-Histopaque density gradient centrifugation and then cryopreserved in liquid nitrogen vapor phase. Analytical flow cytometry was used to check the purity and quantity of each magnetically sorted T cell population. Genomic DNA was isolated from every sorted fraction and measured by UV absorbance on a Nanodrop 2000c.

TCR CDR3 regions were amplified from genomic DNA by multiplex PCR using the deep immunoSEQ assay. Extracted genomic DNA from each cell subset was distributed evenly across all wells of several immunoSEQ 96-well plates, and each plate was treated as a replicate. For sorted subsets, 200 to 250 ng genomic DNA, equal to tens of thousands of T cell genomes, was loaded into each replicate PCR. Purified libraries were quantified with a Qubit 3.0 fluorometer, sized on a Bioanalyzer 2100, and re-quantified with the KAPA Library Quantification kit. A separate single-read 150-cycle Illumina NextSeq 550 flow cell was used to sequence each immunoSEQ 96-well plate. In the paper's pipeline: Because only junctional sequences without quality scores were contained in the immunoSEQ output, filtering matching that applied to full-length reads could not be performed. To assign V/J genes and CDR3, sequences were annotated against IMGT germline references using PyIR, a Python wrapper for IgBLAST v1.9. Reads were filtered out if the reads had weak V/J assignments (E-value above 1e-6), no CDR3, stop codons, out-of-frame junctions, or ambiguous translated residues. V3J clonotypes were defined as sequences sharing an identical inferred V gene, J gene, and CDR3 amino acid sequence. Percentage overlap between repertoires was computed as shared unique clonotypes divided by the size of the smaller repertoire. Richness of each repertoire was evaluated using RTK rarefaction, the Chao1 estimator, and Recon v2.1 estimates of unobserved clonotypes. For all TCRbeta clonotypes obtained by the gDNA method from a few donors, generation probabilities were computed with OLGA. TCRdb's version of the immuneACCESS table is confined to in-frame rearrangements and falls short of the full clone set. An unresolved V gene accounts for under half of the shortfall where checked; the remainder is of unknown origin. D and trimming come from the DNA, and the V and J calls and clone size come from that table. The sample table records around 2.5 million clones; 93% of these occur just once. The top ten clonotypes cover about 0.39% of the sample.

A few counts support this clone. This clone's antigen is unknown. Per-base quality was not reported, and no clone a single base away is much larger than it. Sequencing input: naive CD4+ T cells from PBMCs. The cell subset or site label for this specimen denotes: CD45RA+ positively selected. The sequence came from a man between 18 and 35 years old in good health. Some clones in this sample may be carry-over from other donors' samples. This chain is built from TRBV29-1 and TRBJ1-1, with 8 central nucleotides matching TRBD1. The nucleotide sequence reads as follows: TGCAGCGTTGAAGTGTACGGACAGGGTGGCACTGAAGCTTTCTTT. Its amino acids are CSVEVYGQGGTEAFF.